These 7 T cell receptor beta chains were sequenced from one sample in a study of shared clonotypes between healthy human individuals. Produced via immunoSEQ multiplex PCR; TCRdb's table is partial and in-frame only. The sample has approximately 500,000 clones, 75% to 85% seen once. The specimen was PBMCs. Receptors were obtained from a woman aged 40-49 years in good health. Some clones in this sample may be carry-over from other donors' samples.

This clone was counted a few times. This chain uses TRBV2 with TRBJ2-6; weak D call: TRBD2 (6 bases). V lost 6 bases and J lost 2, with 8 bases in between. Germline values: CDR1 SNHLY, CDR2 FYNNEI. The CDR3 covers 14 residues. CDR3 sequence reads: CASRGGTGANVLTF. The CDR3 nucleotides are TGTGCCAGCAGGGGGGGTACTGGGGCCAACGTCCTGACTTTC.

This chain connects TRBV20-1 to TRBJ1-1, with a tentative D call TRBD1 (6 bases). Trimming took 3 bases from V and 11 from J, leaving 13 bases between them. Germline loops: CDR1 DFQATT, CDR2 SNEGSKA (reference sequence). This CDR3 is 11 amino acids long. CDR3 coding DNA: TGCAGTGCTAGGGGCGGGGGGGCCGCTTTCTTT. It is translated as CSARGGGAAFF.

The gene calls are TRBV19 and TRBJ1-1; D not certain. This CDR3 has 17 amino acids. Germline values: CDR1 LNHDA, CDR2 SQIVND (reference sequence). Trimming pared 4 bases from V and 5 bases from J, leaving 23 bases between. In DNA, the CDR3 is TGTGCCAGTAGTAGAGGCGCCACGGGAGGAACTGATACTGAAGCTTTCTTT. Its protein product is CASSRGATGGTDTEAFF.

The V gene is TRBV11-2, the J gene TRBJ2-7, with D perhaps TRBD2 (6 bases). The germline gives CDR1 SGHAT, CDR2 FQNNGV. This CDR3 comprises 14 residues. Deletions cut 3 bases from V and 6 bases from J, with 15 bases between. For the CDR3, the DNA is TGTGCCAGCAGCTTGGGGGGATTTGGGCGCGAGCAGTACTTC. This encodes CASSLGGFGREQYF. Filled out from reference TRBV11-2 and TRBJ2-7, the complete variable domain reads EAGVAQSPRYKIIEKRQSVAFWCNPISGHATLYWYQQILGQGPKLLIQFQNNGVVDDSQLPKDRFSAERLKGVDSTLKIQPAKLEDSAVYLCASSLGGFGREQYFGPGTRLTVT.

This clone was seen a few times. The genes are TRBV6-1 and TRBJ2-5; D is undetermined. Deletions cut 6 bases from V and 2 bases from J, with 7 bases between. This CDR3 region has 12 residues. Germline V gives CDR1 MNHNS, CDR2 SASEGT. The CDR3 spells CASRAGQETQYF. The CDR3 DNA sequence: TGTGCCAGCAGAGCAGGACAAGAGACCCAGTACTTC.

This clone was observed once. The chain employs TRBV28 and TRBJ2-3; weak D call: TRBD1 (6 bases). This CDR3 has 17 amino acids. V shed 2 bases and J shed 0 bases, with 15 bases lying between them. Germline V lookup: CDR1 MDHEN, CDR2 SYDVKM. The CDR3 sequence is CASSLAGTHFSTDTQYF. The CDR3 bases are TGTGCCAGCAGTTTAGCCGGGACACATTTTAGCACAGATACGCAGTATTTT. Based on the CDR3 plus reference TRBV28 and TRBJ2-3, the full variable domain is DVKVTQSSRYLVKRTGEKVFLECVQDMDHENMFWYRQDPGLGLRLIYFSYDVKMKEKGDIPEGYSVSREKKERFSLILESASTNQTSMYLCASSLAGTHFSTDTQYFGPGTRLTVL.

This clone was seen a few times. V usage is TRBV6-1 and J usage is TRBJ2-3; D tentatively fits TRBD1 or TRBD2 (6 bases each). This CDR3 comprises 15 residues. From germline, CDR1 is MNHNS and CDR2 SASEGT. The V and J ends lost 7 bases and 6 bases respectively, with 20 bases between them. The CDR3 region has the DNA TGTGCCAGCATCCCTGAGGAGGGGGGTCGGGATACGCAGTATTTT. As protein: CASIPEEGGRDTQYF.